The source of this T cell receptor beta chain is a study of tumor-infiltrating lymphocytes in primary liver carcinoma. Co-extracting RNA and DNA was done with roughly 17-31 mg of unsorted bulk tissue as input. Making TCR beta cDNA involved approximately 530 ng total RNA and a constant-region primer. Libraries of TCR beta came from three nested multiplex PCR rounds with slightly modified ARM-PCR. The first two PCR rounds used TRBV1-TRBV30 primers with a Cbeta primer, approximately 10 cycles each. Each CDR3 protein gets one entry after TCRdb re-called the multiplex PCR reads with MiXCR. The table has under 45,000 distinct CDR3 sequences, 74% seen once. For this clonotype: At one of its ends the junction is not consistent with the germline gene, which may arise from a read error.

The V gene's germline CDR1 is LGHNA and CDR2 YSLEER. CDR3 length: 20 residues. The sequenced material came from liver tumor tissue from sampling region 4. Noted subset: tumor region T4, right-lateral pole. The chain is built from TRBV4-3 and TRBJ2-3; 14 bases map to TRBD2. The source of this sequence is a man in his forties with primary liver carcinoma and hepatitis B virus infection. The CDR3 here is CASSQDLPSGTSGRAGMQYF. CDR3 DNA: TGCGCTAGCAGCCAAGATCTTCCCTCCGGGACTAGCGGGAGAGCAGGTATGCAGTATTTT.